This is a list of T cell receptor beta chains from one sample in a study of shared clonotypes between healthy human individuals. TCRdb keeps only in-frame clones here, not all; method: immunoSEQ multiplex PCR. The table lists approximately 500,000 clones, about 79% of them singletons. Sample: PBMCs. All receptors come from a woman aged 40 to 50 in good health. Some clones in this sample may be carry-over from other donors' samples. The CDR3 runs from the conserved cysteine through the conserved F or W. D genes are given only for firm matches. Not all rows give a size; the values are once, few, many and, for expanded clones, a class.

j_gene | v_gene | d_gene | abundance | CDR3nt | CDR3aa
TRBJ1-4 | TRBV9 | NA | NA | TGTGCCAGCAGCGTTTCCGGGTATAATGAAAAACTGTTTTTT | CASSVSGYNEKLFF
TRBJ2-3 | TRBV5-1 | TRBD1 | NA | TGCGCCAGCAGCCTCGACAGGGGAGCGGGCCTCGTGATCACAGATACGCAGTATTTT | CASSLDRGAGLVITDTQYF
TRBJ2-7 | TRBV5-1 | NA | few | TGCGCCAGCAGCTCGGTAGGGGAGAGCTCCTACGAGCAGTACTTC | CASSSVGESSYEQYF
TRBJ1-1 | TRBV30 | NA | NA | TGTGCCTGGAGCTTACCTTTGGTACTTAACACTGAAGCTTTCTTT | CAWSLPLVLNTEAFF
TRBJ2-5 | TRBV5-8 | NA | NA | TGTGCCAGCAGCGATATAGAAGGCGAGACCCAGTACTTC | CASSDIEGETQYF
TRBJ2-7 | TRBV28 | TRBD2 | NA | TGTGCCAGCAGTTCAGGGGGGGCTAGCGGGAGGGATGTAGAGCAGTACTTC | CASSSGGASGRDVEQYF
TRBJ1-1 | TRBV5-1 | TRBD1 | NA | TGCGCCAGCAGCTTGTCTCCGACCGGGACAGGGGGCTCTGAAGCTTTCTTT | CASSLSPTGTGGSEAFF
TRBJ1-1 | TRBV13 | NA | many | TGTGCCAGCAGACCCAGGGCAGGGTTGATGAACACTGAAGCTTTCTTT | CASRPRAGLMNTEAFF
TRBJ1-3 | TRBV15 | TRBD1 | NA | TGTGCCACCAGCAGAGACCGGACAGGCTCTGGAAACACCATATATTTT | CATSRDRTGSGNTIYF
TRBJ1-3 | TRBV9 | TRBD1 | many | TGTGCCAGCAGCGTAGGGACAGGGGCCGGAAACACCATATATTTT | CASSVGTGAGNTIYF
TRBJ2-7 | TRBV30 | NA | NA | TGTGCCTGGAGTCCGGATAGCGCAGAGCAGTACTTC | CAWSPDSAEQYF
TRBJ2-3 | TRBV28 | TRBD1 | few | TGTGCCAGCAGTGCACCGGGACAGGGGTTAACTAGCACAGATACGCAGTATTTT | CASSAPGQGLTSTDTQYF
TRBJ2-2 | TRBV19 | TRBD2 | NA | TGTGCCAGTAGTACTATAGCGGGAGGGCCCCCCGGGGAGCTGTTTTTT | CASSTIAGGPPGELFF
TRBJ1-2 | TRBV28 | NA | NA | TGTGCCAGCAGTTTGGACCCACCGGGGTACTATGGCTACACCTTC | CASSLDPPGYYGYTF
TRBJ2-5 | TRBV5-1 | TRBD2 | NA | TGCGCCAGCAGCTCTGGACTAGCGGGAGGACAAGAGACCCAGTACTTC | CASSSGLAGGQETQYF
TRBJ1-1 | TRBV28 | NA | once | TGTGCCAGCAAGAGGGGGGCCGGGATAATGAACACTGAAGCTTTCTTT | CASKRGAGIMNTEAFF
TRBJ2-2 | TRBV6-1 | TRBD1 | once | TGTGCCAGCAGTGGGGACAGTTCCGGGGAGCTGTTTTTT | CASSGDSSGELFF
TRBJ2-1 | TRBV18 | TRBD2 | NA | TGTGCCAGCTCACCACCGGCCAGCGGGGGACACAATGAGCAGTTCTTC | CASSPPASGGHNEQFF
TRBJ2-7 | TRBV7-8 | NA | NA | TGTGCCAGCAGCTTAGGCTCCTACGAGCAGTACTTC | CASSLGSYEQYF
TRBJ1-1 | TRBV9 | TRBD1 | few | TGTGCCAGCAGCACAACAGGGGTTGGAACTGAAGCTTTCTTT | CASSTTGVGTEAFF
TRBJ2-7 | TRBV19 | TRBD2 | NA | TGTGCCAGTAGTATGGGGGGCGGGCTAGCGGGCTCCTTCTCCTACGAGCAGTACTTC | CASSMGGGLAGSFSYEQYF
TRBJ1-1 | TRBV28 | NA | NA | TGTGCCAGCAGTTTAGAGTGGGGGAGGGCGGGGGACACTGAAGCTTTCTTT | CASSLEWGRAGDTEAFF
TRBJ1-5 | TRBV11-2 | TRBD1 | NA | TGTGCCAGCAGCGACACAGGGGCGGCAGGATATAGCAATCAGCCCCAGCATTTT | CASSDTGAAGYSNQPQHF
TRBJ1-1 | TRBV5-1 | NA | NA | TGCGCCAGCAGCTACGTCGGGGTGAACACTGAAGCTTTCTTT | CASSYVGVNTEAFF
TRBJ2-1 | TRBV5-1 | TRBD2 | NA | TGCGCCAGCAGCCTCGGGACTAGCGATTACAATGAGCAGTTCTTC | CASSLGTSDYNEQFF
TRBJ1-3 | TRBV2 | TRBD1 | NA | TGTGCCAGCAGCCATGACAGGGGCTCTGGAAACACCATATATTTT | CASSHDRGSGNTIYF
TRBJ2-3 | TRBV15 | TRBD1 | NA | TGTGCCACCAGCAGGTCGGGACAGCGCACAGATACGCAGTATTTT | CATSRSGQRTDTQYF
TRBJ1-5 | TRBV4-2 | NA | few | TGTGCCAGCAGCCAGGAGTCCTTATTGAGCAATCAGCCCCAGCATTTT | CASSQESLLSNQPQHF
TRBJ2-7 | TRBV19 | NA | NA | TGTGCCAGTAGTATACGCACGGACTCAGAGCAGTACTTC | CASSIRTDSEQYF
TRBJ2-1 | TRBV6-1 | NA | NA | TGTGCCAGCAGTGAAATGCCAGGGAACTACAATGAGCAGTTCTTC | CASSEMPGNYNEQFF
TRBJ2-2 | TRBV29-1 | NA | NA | TGCAGCGTGGGGACCGGGTACAGGAACACCGGGGAGCTGTTTTTT | CSVGTGYRNTGELFF
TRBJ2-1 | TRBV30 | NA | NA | TGTGCCTGGAGTGTCGGCGGTGAGCAGTTCTTC | CAWSVGGEQFF
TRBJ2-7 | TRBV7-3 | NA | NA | TGTGCCAGCAGCTTAACGGGGGGACGGACCTACGAGCAGTACTTC | CASSLTGGRTYEQYF
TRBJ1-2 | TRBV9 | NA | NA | TGTGCCAGCAGCGTAGCCCCCCTCGACTATGGCTACACCTTC | CASSVAPLDYGYTF
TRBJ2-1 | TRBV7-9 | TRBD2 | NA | TGTGCCAGCAGCTTACGCGGGAGCTCCTACAATGAGCAGTTCTTC | CASSLRGSSYNEQFF
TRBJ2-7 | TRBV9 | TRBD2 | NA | TGTGCCAGCAGCTCGCTCCGGGACTACCCTCCGCAGTACTTC | CASSSLRDYPPQYF
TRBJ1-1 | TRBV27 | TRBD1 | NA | TGTGCCATTCCCCTAACAGGGGCGATCACTGAAGCTTTCTTT | CAIPLTGAITEAFF
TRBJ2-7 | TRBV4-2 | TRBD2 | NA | TGTGCCAGCAGCTTAGAAGCGGGAGGGCCGTACGAGCAGTACTTC | CASSLEAGGPYEQYF
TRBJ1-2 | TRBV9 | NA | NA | TGTGCCAGCAGCGTAGCCAGTTTTAACTATGGCTACACCTTC | CASSVASFNYGYTF
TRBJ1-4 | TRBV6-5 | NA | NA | TGTGCCACTAAAAGACAGAGAGATAATGAAAAACTGTTTTTT | CATKRQRDNEKLFF
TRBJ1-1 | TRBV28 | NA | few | TGTGCCAGCAGAGACAGATACACTGAAGCTTTCTTT | CASRDRYTEAFF
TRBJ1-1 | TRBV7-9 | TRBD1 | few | TGTGCCAGCAGTCCGGGACAGGTTAACACTGAAGCTTTCTTT | CASSPGQVNTEAFF
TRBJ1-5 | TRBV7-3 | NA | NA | TGTGCCAGCAGCCCCCCGGGTGGTCAGCCCCAGCATTTT | CASSPPGGQPQHF
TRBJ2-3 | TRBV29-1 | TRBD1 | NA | TGCAGCGTTGGGACAGGGCCTAGCACAGATACGCAGTATTTT | CSVGTGPSTDTQYF
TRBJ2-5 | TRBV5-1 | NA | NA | TGCGCCAGCAGCTTGGCAGGGGCGGAGGAGACCCAGTACTTC | CASSLAGAEETQYF
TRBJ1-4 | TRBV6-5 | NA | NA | TGTGCCAGCAGTTACGGCCTTCCTAATGAAAAACTGTTTTTT | CASSYGLPNEKLFF
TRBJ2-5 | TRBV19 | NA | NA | TGTGCCAGTACCCGGTCCGCACCTGGGGAGACCCAGTACTTC | CASTRSAPGETQYF
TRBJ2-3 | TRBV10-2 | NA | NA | TGCGCCAGCAGTGAGTCGATAGATACGCAGTATTTT | CASSESIDTQYF
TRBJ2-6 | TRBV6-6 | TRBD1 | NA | TGTGCCAGCAGCGAACAGGGGACTGGGGCCAACGTCCTGACTTTC | CASSEQGTGANVLTF
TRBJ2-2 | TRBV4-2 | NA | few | TGTGCCAGCAGCCGGGACGTGACGAACACCGGGGAGCTGTTTTTT | CASSRDVTNTGELFF
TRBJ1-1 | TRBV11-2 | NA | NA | TGTGCCAGCAGCTTAGTCCGACAGAACACTGAAGCTTTCTTT | CASSLVRQNTEAFF